The clone carrying this T cell receptor beta chain was detected a few times. The antigen is unknown. The data were taken from a study of OX40 agonist ivuxolimab in advanced cancers. The CDR3 runs 16 residues. Germline assignment: CDR1 SGHVS and CDR2 FNYEAQ. V lost 2 bases to trimming and J lost 0 bases, with 11 bases between them. TCRdb's copy holds only in-frame clones and misses some; the assay was immunoSEQ multiplex PCR. The table has 66,000 or so clones, over 80% seen once. Overall study findings and caveats: Undetermined was the antigen specificity of the expanded peripheral T cells. Relative to CD4+ cells, CD8+ T cells on average had more expanded clones.

This clonotype was obtained from an adult with an advanced solid tumor such as melanoma, head and neck, liver or kidney cancer. The rearrangement joins TRBV7-6 to TRBJ2-1; D gene unclear. This sample comprised CD4+ or CD8+ T cells sorted from blood, obtained in a trial of the OX40 agonist ivuxolimab. DNA for the CDR3: TGTGCCAGCAGCTTAAGGCTAGGAAGCTCCTACAATGAGCAGTTCTTC. It yields the protein CASSLRLGSSYNEQFF.